This TCR beta chain was sequenced in a study of neurological immune-mediated disorders (dated by TCRdb to between 2018 and 2021). Concerning the study at large: Of the approximately 34 multiple sclerosis patients, some 30 had relapsing-remitting MS and 3 had secondary progressive MS. Longitudinal samples, technical triplicates and paired sorted CD4+ and CD8+ T-cell subsets, alongside PBMC samples, were included among the roughly 97 TCR-beta libraries. Peripheral blood TCR-beta repertoires from patients with HTLV-I-associated myelopathy (HAM/TSP), patients with multiple sclerosis, and healthy controls were compared in the study using UMI-based sequencing. The cohort was made up of approximately 69 subjects, consisting of some 14 HAM/TSP patients, around 35 multiple sclerosis patients and 20 healthy controls. The paper as a whole reports these results and caveats: Repertoires from 18 of 34 MS patients were grouped by phylogenetic analysis into a cluster of related CDR3 sequences, suggesting a possible repertoire-level signature. TCR clonal expansion was greatest in HAM/TSP patients and smallest in MS patients, who ranked below even healthy controls. Across subjects, expanded clones never shared an identical CDR3 amino acid sequence, which suggests that the TCR-beta repertoires in every group were private. No association of the MS cluster with clinical or MRI features was observed, and the need for larger cohorts was stated by the authors.

Taken from the germline V gene, the CDR1 and CDR2 loops are SGHRS and YFSETQ. The CDR3 sequence holds 12 residues, the cysteine and phenylalanine included. The CDR3 DNA has 36 bases and is translated from base 1. V lost 0 bases and J lost 7 bases; the stretch between them is 8 bases long. For the unsorted PBMC libraries, 2 million PBMCs were stored in RNAlater at -80 degrees C until RNA extraction and were used to generate the libraries. The multiple sclerosis patients were enrolled in a US clinical protocol that evaluated disease progression with magnetic resonance imaging. Peripheral blood was subjected to Ficoll-Hypaque density gradient centrifugation to isolate PBMCs, which were then cryopreserved in liquid nitrogen. This clonotype was counted between two and nine times. Its antigen is still unknown. The sample holds no much larger clone one base away, and base qualities are not on file. cDNA was synthesized by template-switch 5'RACE using a primer with a 10-nucleotide random unique molecular identifier that tagged each TCR transcript. Every sequencing run yielded over 180 million TCR-beta sequences covering 15-18 subjects. The RNeasy kit was used to extract total RNA. Using the KAPA Real-time Library Amplification kit, TCR-beta VDJ regions were amplified with primers for the TCR constant region and the 5'RACE anchor. Sample indexes and Illumina adaptors were added in a first PCR, after which library yield was increased in a second PCR. The roughly 650 bp TCR product was size-selected on a 2% E-gel SizeSelection system after Ampure bead purification. Before pooling, libraries had their quality checked on a Bioanalyzer, their concentration measured with Qubit, and their quantity determined with the Kapa Library Quantification kit. An Illumina HiSeq 2500 was used to sequence the libraries paired-end at 2 x 150 bp. To increase sequence diversity, about 24-32% phiX was spiked into each library pool. On the authors' methods: Quality-filtered reads were processed with the UMI-based MiGEC pipeline, which removed over 75% of raw TCR sequences during error correction. VDJ genes were aligned to IMGT germline references, and each clonotype was defined by a unique CDR3 amino acid sequence together with V-J genes. Clonal expansion, Shannon diversity, and CDR3 relatedness (CalcPairwiseDistances, ClusterSamples) were evaluated with VDJtools, and phylogenetic trees were built with CLCbio workbench. Expanded clones were defined as having at least 8 unique UMIs, based on coefficient-of-variation modelling across technical triplicates. TCRdb applied fastp at Q25 and MiXCR to the public reads, then kept only in-frame beta chains. All rows with the same CDR3 protein become a single entry with the most common DNA and genes. The V and J calls here are based on TCRdb, not the publication. The sample yields 65,000 to 80,000 distinct CDR3 sequences; 4.5% to 5.5% were counted once. About 2.2% of the sample rests with the top ten.

The chain is assembled from TRBV5-1 and TRBJ2-7; no D gene can be assigned with confidence. The sequenced material came from PBMCs. This receptor was obtained from a woman aged 65 to 85 with multiple sclerosis. The CDR3 protein sequence reads: CASSLESREQYF. The DNA sequence is TGCGCCAGCAGCTTGGAAAGTAGGGAGCAGTACTTC.